The 15 T cell receptor beta chains given below trace back to one sample, sequenced in a study of technical replicates of blood from a handful of donors. Sequencing used immunoSEQ multiplex PCR; TCRdb keeps in-frame clones, though not all of them. In the table there are roughly 71,000 clones, roughly 92% of which are singletons. The sample comprised T cells isolated from PBMCs. These TCRs come from a human donor in good health.

The chain joins TRBV5-1 to TRBJ2-1; no definite D call. Trimming shortened V by 3 bases and J by 0 bases, and 19 bases separated the two germline ends. The CDR3 is 18 amino acids. CDR1 is SGHRS and CDR2 is YFSETQ in the germline V gene. The CDR3 DNA is TGCGCCAGCAGCTCCTCCTTATTAGCAGACCTCTCCTACAATGAGCAGTTCTTC. Its protein is CASSSSLLADLSYNEQFF.

J is TRBJ1-2 and V is TRBV28; D is undetermined. Germline values: CDR1 MDHEN, CDR2 SYDVKM. This CDR3 is 16 amino acids long. Trimming took 3 bases from V and 0 from J, leaving 14 bases between them. CDR3 sequence reads: CASSFTRVIANYGYTF. CDR3 nucleotide sequence: TGTGCCAGCAGTTTCACCCGGGTCATAGCTAACTATGGCTACACCTTC.

The J gene is TRBJ1-1, the V gene TRBV5-6; a weak D match, TRBD1 (6 bases). This CDR3 has 13 residues. The V end lost 0 bases, the J end lost 4 bases, and 7 bases lay between the germline ends. CDR1 is SGHDT, CDR2 YYEEEE, per germline. This chain's CDR3 is CASSLGGGTEAFF. The CDR3 nucleotides are TGTGCCAGCAGCTTGGGAGGGGGCACTGAAGCTTTCTTT.

This clone was detected only once. J is TRBJ1-5 and V is TRBV4-3, with D possibly TRBD1 on 5 matching bases. V lost 5 bases, J lost 0 bases, and 23 bases lay in between. The CDR3 contains 19 residues. The germline V gene has CDR1 LGHNA and CDR2 YSLEER. CDR3 nucleotide sequence: TGCGCCAGCAGCTTATACACCGGGACTGAAGAAGATAGCAATCAGCCCCAGCATTTT. Translation: CASSLYTGTEEDSNQPQHF.

V gene TRBV13 combines with J gene TRBJ1-2; TRBD1 matches 10 bases. Germline CDR1 is PRHDT and CDR2 is FYEKMQ (reference sequence). The CDR3 runs to 16 residues. V lost 5 bases and J lost 7; bases outside the gene matches: 13. The CDR3 reads CASSPPGRQGAGGYTF. The DNA for the CDR3 is TGTGCCAGCAGCCCCCCGGGCAGACAGGGGGCGGGTGGCTACACCTTC.

This clone was found a few times. CDR3 coding DNA: TGTGCCAGCAGCTCCTTGGCGGGCAATCAGCCCCAGCATTTT. Its translation is CASSSLAGNQPQHF. This chain joins TRBV9 and TRBJ1-5; D is uncertain. This CDR3 spans 14 amino acids. Looked up from germline, CDR1 is SGDLS and CDR2 is YYNGEE. V lost 4 bases and J 2 bases, leaving 10 bases between the germline ends.

This clone showed up just once. The chain joins TRBV7-9 to TRBJ2-5; 8 bases align to TRBD1. V was clipped by 2 bases and J by 0 bases; unmatched bases: 5. The CDR3 loop spans 16 amino acids. CDR1 is SEHNR and CDR2 is FQNEAQ in the germline V gene (reference sequence). CDR3 region: CASSLTGGIDQETQYF. DNA of the CDR3: TGTGCCAGCAGCTTAACAGGGGGAATCGACCAAGAGACCCAGTACTTC.

The chain is built from TRBV4-1 and TRBJ2-3, with 8 bases fitting TRBD2. J was trimmed by 5 bases and V by 0 bases; bases with no gene match: 10. The CDR3 has 17 amino acids. Germline V lookup: CDR1 MGHRA, CDR2 YSYEKL. The CDR3 protein is CASSQEETGGYRDTQYF. The CDR3 DNA reads TGCGCCAGCAGCCAAGAGGAAACGGGAGGGTATAGAGATACGCAGTATTTT.

The rearrangement uses TRBV6-6 and TRBJ2-1; tentatively, D is TRBD1 (5 bases). The CDR3 runs 13 residues. CDR1 is MNHNY and CDR2 is SVGAGI in the germline V gene (reference sequence). Trimming stripped 6 bases from V and 0 bases from J, with 6 bases between. As DNA, the CDR3 is TGTGCCAGCAGAGACAGCTCCTACAATGAGCAGTTCTTC. This sequence encodes CASRDSSYNEQFF.

This chain joins TRBV19 and TRBJ2-3; 8 nucleotides agree with TRBD2. V shed 3 bases and J 4 bases; nucleotides not matched to a gene: 9. Germline values: CDR1 LNHDA, CDR2 SQIVND (reference sequence). The CDR3 extends over 16 amino acids. The CDR3 region is CASSMKRETRPDTQYF. For the CDR3, the DNA is TGTGCCAGTAGTATGAAGCGGGAGACTCGGCCAGATACGCAGTATTTT.

The chain recombines TRBV10-3 with TRBJ1-1; 8 bases align to TRBD1. This CDR3 contains 15 residues. Per germline, CDR1 ENHRY and CDR2 SYGVKD. V lost 0 bases to trimming and J lost 3 bases; unmatched junction nucleotides: 3. In nucleotides, the CDR3 is TGTGCCATCAGTGAGTCTTTGGACAGGGACACTGAAGCTTTCTTT. It encodes CAISESLDRDTEAFF.

The V gene is TRBV7-2, the J gene TRBJ2-7, with D unclear. Trimming removed 5 bases from V and 0 bases from J, with 5 bases in between. CDR1 and CDR2 from the germline V gene are SGHTA and FQGNSA. This CDR3 is 12 amino acids long. The CDR3 spells CASSVNSYEQYF. In DNA, the CDR3 is TGTGCCAGCAGCGTCAACTCCTACGAGCAGTACTTC.

The chain combines TRBV28 with TRBJ1-2; 8 bases are shared with TRBD1. Germline trimming cut 7 bases from V and 7 bases from J; bases unmatched to any gene: 5. Germline lookup yields CDR1 MDHEN and CDR2 SYDVKM. The CDR3 has 12 residues. The CDR3 loop is CASIGTGGGYTF. The CDR3 DNA follows: TGTGCCAGCATAGGGACAGGTGGTGGCTACACCTTC.

This chain joins TRBV6-5 and TRBJ2-5; TRBD2 is a possible D gene (6 bases). The V and J ends lost 1 base and 3 bases respectively, with 12 bases between them. The germline V gene encodes CDR1 MNHEY and CDR2 SVGAGI. CDR3 length: 15 residues. The CDR3 DNA follows: TGTGCCAGCAGTTACTATCGGGAGAGGAAAGAGACCCAGTACTTC. This gives the protein CASSYYRERKETQYF.

The chain uses TRBV19 and TRBJ1-2; no definite D call. Germline CDR1 LNHDA, CDR2 SQIVND (reference sequence). The CDR3 sequence is 14 residues long. V lost 1 base and J lost 8, with 14 bases in between. Written as DNA, the CDR3 is TGTGCCAGTAGTATAGGAAACCAGAATCGCGGCTACACCTTC. Its protein is CASSIGNQNRGYTF.